One and the same sample provided the 22 T cell receptor beta chains below, sequenced in a study of shared clonotypes between healthy human individuals. TCRdb's copy holds only in-frame clones and misses some; the assay was immunoSEQ multiplex PCR. This sample has approximately 400,000 clones, with about 96% found just once. Sequenced: memory CD8+ T cells sorted from blood. Subset denoted: CD45RO+ cells pooled with CCR7-negative TemRA cells. These receptors were taken from a man aged 25 to 45 in good health.

This chain uses TRBV20-1 with TRBJ1-2; D gene ambiguous. V shed 6 bases and J shed 7 bases, with 12 bases lying between them. Germline CDR1 reads DFQATT; CDR2 reads SNEGSKA (reference sequence). The CDR3 covers 11 residues. The CDR3 DNA reads TGCAGTGCACCTTCCCCGGGTGGCTACACCTTC. Its protein is CSAPSPGGYTF.

The chain carries TRBV27 and TRBJ2-7, with 7 bases matching TRBD1. Germline trimming cut 7 bases from V and 2 bases from J; bases unmatched to any gene: 8. Germline assignment: CDR1 MNHEY and CDR2 SMNVEV (reference sequence). This CDR3 comprises 14 residues. The DNA of the CDR3 is TGTGCCAGCATGAGATTCACAGGGGCCTACGAGCAGTACTTC. Its protein product is CASMRFTGAYEQYF.

J is TRBJ2-1 and V is TRBV28; D is possibly TRBD1 (6 bases). Germline assignment: CDR1 MDHEN and CDR2 SYDVKM. V lost 5 bases to trimming and J lost 0 bases, with 11 bases between them. This CDR3 has 15 residues. This CDR3 reads CASSTTGTSYNEQFF. CDR3 coding DNA: TGTGCCAGCAGTACTACAGGGACCTCCTACAATGAGCAGTTCTTC.

The chain employs TRBV7-6 and TRBJ1-2, with TRBD1 identical over 7 bases. The length of the CDR3 is 15 residues. The V gene end was trimmed by 5 bases and the J gene end by 6 bases; junction bases not matched to a gene: 12. Germline V gene data show CDR1 as SGHVS and CDR2 as FNYEAQ. The CDR3 sequence is CASSAGTAPLDGYTF. In DNA form, the CDR3 reads TGTGCCAGCAGCGCTGGGACAGCTCCTTTGGATGGCTACACCTTC.

J is TRBJ2-5 and V is TRBV15, with no clear D. Between the trimmed V and J ends, which lost 5 bases and 5 bases, there was a span of 15 bases. The germline CDR1 and CDR2 sequences are LNHNV and YYDKDF (reference sequence). The CDR3 contains 14 residues. The CDR3 region has the DNA TGTGCCACCAGCGGACCTCCGACGTGGGAGACCCAGTACTTC. It encodes CATSGPPTWETQYF.

This clone was detected only once. The V gene is TRBV4-1, the J gene TRBJ1-2; the D gene is possibly TRBD1 (5 bases). The CDR3 totals 16 residues. Trimming shortened V by 0 bases and J by 8 bases, and 19 bases separated the two germline ends. Germline CDR1 MGHRA, CDR2 YSYEKL. The CDR3 DNA follows: TGCGCCAGCAGCCAAGAGAGTATATGGGCCAGGGAGGGCTACACCTTC. Protein: CASSQESIWAREGYTF.

This clone was picked up one time. The chain has TRBV25-1 and TRBJ2-3; D possibly corresponds to TRBD1 (5 bases). Germline CDR1 is MGHDK and CDR2 is SYGVNS. CDR3 length equals 18 residues. The V end lost 1 base, the J end lost 1 base, and 18 bases lay between the germline ends. CDR3 nucleotides: TGTGCCAGCAGTGAATTCAGGCAGGGTCGATGGTGCACAGATACGCAGTATTTT. This translates into CASSEFRQGRWCTDTQYF.

This CDR3 reads CASSESRGQGNEQFF. The DNA of the CDR3 is TGTGCCAGCAGTGAATCGCGCGGCCAGGGAAATGAGCAGTTCTTC. The chain uses TRBV25-1 and TRBJ2-1, with D maybe TRBD1 (5 bases). Germline-derived CDR1 and CDR2 are MGHDK and SYGVNS. This CDR3 is built from 15 residues. Trimming took off 1 base at V and 7 bases at J, with 14 bases between the two ends.

V gene TRBV30 combines with J gene TRBJ2-1; TRBD2 agrees at 11 bases. This CDR3 contains 13 residues. The ends lost 3 bases at V and 5 bases at J; junction bases unmatched: 0. In germline, CDR1 is GTSNPN, CDR2 SVGIG (reference sequence). CDR3 bases: TGTGCCTGGAGGGGACTAGCGGACAATGAGCAGTTCTTC. This translates into CAWRGLADNEQFF.

The rearrangement uses TRBV29-1 and TRBJ1-4; 8 positions match TRBD1. Trimming removed 4 bases from V and 6 bases from J; junction bases left unmatched: 7. The CDR3 is 14 amino acids. Germline CDR1 is SQVTM and CDR2 is ANQGSEA. CDR3 residues: CSVAHTGGDEKLFF. CDR3 nucleotide sequence: TGCAGCGTTGCGCACACAGGGGGGGATGAAAAACTGTTTTTT.

The chain carries TRBV15 and TRBJ2-1; possibly TRBD1 for D (7 bases). This CDR3 comprises 16 residues. The V end was cut by 4 bases, the J end by 7 bases, with 20 bases between. Germline assignment: CDR1 LNHNV and CDR2 YYDKDF (reference sequence). CDR3 coding DNA: TGTGCCACCAGCACACCACAGGGGCCCGCGGGGAATGAGCAGTTCTTC. Its translation is CATSTPQGPAGNEQFF.

The chain uses TRBV7-3 and TRBJ2-2; the match to TRBD2 covers 7 bases. From germline, CDR1 is SGHTA and CDR2 FQGTGA. This CDR3 spans 14 amino acids. V lost 3 bases, J lost 6 bases, and 4 bases stayed unmatched. The CDR3 DNA sequence: TGTGCCAGCAGCTTCACGGGACTACCCGGGGAGCTGTTTTTT. Translating gives CASSFTGLPGELFF.

The CDR3 loop is CASTPGHNYGYTF. CDR3 bases: TGTGCCAGTACCCCGGGACATAACTATGGCTACACCTTC. The V and J genes are TRBV19 and TRBJ1-2, with TRBD1 as a possible D gene (6 bases). From germline, CDR1 is LNHDA and CDR2 SQIVND (reference sequence). The ends were cut back, 7 bases at V and 1 base at J, with 10 bases in the middle. CDR3 size: 13 residues.

The chain recombines TRBV30 with TRBJ1-5; D unclear. The CDR3 is made up of 13 amino acids. Per the germline V gene, CDR1 is GTSNPN and CDR2 is SVGIG (reference sequence). With 0 bases removed from V and 4 bases from J, the gap between germline ends came to 7 bases. CDR3 region: CAWSVRQNQPQHF. For the CDR3, the DNA is TGTGCCTGGAGTGTCCGACAAAATCAGCCCCAGCATTTT.

This clone is a singleton in its sample. The CDR3 DNA sequence: TGTGCCTGGAGTGCCCCCTGGGGAGCCCTTTACGAGCAGTACTTC. Protein product: CAWSAPWGALYEQYF. This chain links TRBV30 with TRBJ2-7; D may be TRBD2 (5 bases). The germline CDR1 and CDR2 sequences are GTSNPN and SVGIG (reference sequence). This CDR3 region has 15 residues. The ends were cut back, 1 base at V and 4 bases at J, with 17 bases in the middle.

The J gene is TRBJ2-2, the V gene TRBV27; 14 bases map to TRBD2. The V and J ends lost 3 bases and 6 bases, in that order; junction bases with no gene match: 15. The V gene's germline CDR1 is MNHEY and CDR2 SMNVEV (reference sequence). The CDR3 sequence is 20 residues long. The CDR3 coding sequence is TGTGCCAGCAGTTTGAGGGTCGGGACTAGCGGGAGATCGATCCCCGGGGAGCTGTTTTTT. It translates to CASSLRVGTSGRSIPGELFF.

This rearrangement joins TRBV28 to TRBJ2-7; tentative D call: TRBD1 (6 bases). There are 15 residues in the CDR3. Trimming pared 3 bases from V and 3 bases from J, leaving 15 bases between. Germline V gene sequence: CDR1 MDHEN, CDR2 SYDVKM. CDR3 residues: CASSFHPGQNYEQYF. In nucleotides, the CDR3 is TGTGCCAGCAGTTTTCATCCCGGACAGAACTACGAGCAGTACTTC.

This CDR3 reads CASSLGRGASYEQYF. The CDR3 DNA sequence: TGTGCCAGCAGCTTGGGTAGGGGGGCCTCCTACGAGCAGTACTTC. V is TRBV5-4 and J is TRBJ2-7; D may correspond to TRBD1 or TRBD2 (6 bases each). CDR3 length equals 15 residues. The germline gives CDR1 SGHNT, CDR2 YYREEE (reference sequence). Trimming stripped 0 bases from V and 0 bases from J, with 10 bases between.

V is TRBV7-2 and J is TRBJ1-5; D gene uncertain. V was shortened by 5 bases and J by 5 bases, with 7 bases between the two germline ends. The CDR3 consists of 12 residues. CDR1 and CDR2 (germline): SGHTA, FQGNSA. Written as DNA, the CDR3 is TGTGCCAGCAGCGCCGCCGATCAGCCCCAGCATTTT. Its protein product is CASSAADQPQHF.

The genes are TRBV15 and TRBJ2-3, with TRBD2 matching 11 bases. In germline, CDR1 is LNHNV, CDR2 YYDKDF (reference sequence). Trimming removed 0 bases from V and 3 bases from J; junction bases left unmatched: 8. The CDR3 sequence is 18 residues long. CDR3 DNA: TGTGCCACCAGCAGAGATCTCGCTACTAGCGGGAGTACAGATACGCAGTATTTT. Its translation is CATSRDLATSGSTDTQYF.

This clone is a singleton in its sample. The chain is built from TRBV28 and TRBJ2-1, with D unclear. Germline V gene sequence: CDR1 MDHEN, CDR2 SYDVKM. V gave up 3 bases and J gave up 5 bases, with 5 bases separating them. The CDR3 consists of 12 residues. The CDR3 DNA reads TGTGCCAGCAGTTTGCCCGACAATGAGCAGTTCTTC. Residues: CASSLPDNEQFF.

V and J are TRBV6-5 and TRBJ2-3; D may correspond to TRBD1 or TRBD2 (6 bases each). Trimming cost V 2 bases and J 8 bases, with 14 bases left between them. Germline lookup yields CDR1 MNHEY and CDR2 SVGAGI. The CDR3 is 14 amino acids. The CDR3 spells CASSYDRGGGTQYF. The CDR3 DNA reads as TGTGCCAGCAGTTACGATAGAGGGGGAGGTACGCAGTATTTT.